The 23 T cell receptor beta chains below were found in one sample sequenced in a study of response to subunit inactivated influenza vaccine. From the RT-PCR reads, TCRdb called clonotypes with MiXCR, one entry per CDR3 protein. The table records 610,000 or so distinct CDR3 sequences, about 14% of them present only once. The specimen comprised PBMCs from blood, sampled approximately 13 days after vaccination. These receptors originate from a man aged 45 to 65 who received an inactivated influenza vaccine.

This rearrangement joins TRBV7-2 to TRBJ2-7; 7 nucleotides agree with TRBD2. CDR3 length: 15 residues. In germline, CDR1 is SGHTA, CDR2 FQGNSA. After removal of 3 bases from V and 1 base from J, the junction contained 6 bases not matched to a gene. CDR3 residues: CASSFGLGPSYEQYF. The CDR3 DNA reads TGTGCCAGCAGCTTCGGACTAGGACCATCCTACGAGCAGTACTTC.

This clonotype was counted only a few times. J is TRBJ2-1 and V is TRBV10-3, with 7 positions matching TRBD2. The germline gives CDR1 ENHRY, CDR2 SYGVKD. This CDR3 is built from 15 residues. After removal of 1 base from V and 4 bases from J, the junction contained 4 bases not matched to a gene. CDR3 loop: CAISELSGEYNEQFF. CDR3 sequence (DNA): TGTGCCATCAGTGAGTTGAGCGGGGAATACAATGAGCAGTTCTTC.

The chain combines TRBV29-1 with TRBJ2-1, with TRBD1 matching over 7 bases. The germline V gene encodes CDR1 SQVTM and CDR2 ANQGSEA. The CDR3 has 13 amino acids. J was trimmed by 9 bases and V by 6 bases; bases with no gene match: 11. CDR3 loop: CSVRQGGRSEQFF. The CDR3 DNA reads as TGCAGCGTCCGACAGGGTGGTCGGAGTGAGCAGTTCTTC.

V usage is TRBV28 and J usage is TRBJ2-2; TRBD2 aligns across 7 bases. V was clipped by 2 bases and J by 4 bases; unmatched bases: 13. The CDR3 is 18 amino acids. The germline CDR1 and CDR2 sequences are MDHEN and SYDVKM. The CDR3 DNA follows: TGTGCCAGCAGTTTAAGGTCGGGGCTAGCGGCTCTCACCGGGGAGCTGTTTTTT. Translating gives CASSLRSGLAALTGELFF.

This clonotype showed up just a few times. The chain has TRBV30 and TRBJ1-2; the D is unclear. The length of the CDR3 is 14 residues. Germline CDR1 and CDR2: GTSNPN and SVGIG (reference sequence). Trimming cost V 4 bases and J 0 bases, with 12 bases left between them. The CDR3 coding sequence is TGTGCCTGGACTCCGCCAAGGGCTAACTATGGCTACACCTTC. Translated: CAWTPPRANYGYTF.

The chain uses TRBV20-1 and TRBJ2-3; no clear D gene. The CDR3 has 14 residues. Germline assignment: CDR1 DFQATT and CDR2 SNEGSKA (reference sequence). V was cut by 6 bases and J by 0 bases, with 13 bases left in between. The CDR3 is CSARPGSSTDTQYF. The CDR3, as DNA: TGCAGTGCCAGACCTGGGTCTAGCACAGATACGCAGTATTTT.

This clonotype came up a few times. The rearrangement uses TRBV7-2 and TRBJ2-5, with D maybe TRBD2 (6 bases). This CDR3 contains 11 residues. Germline V lookup: CDR1 SGHTA, CDR2 FQGNSA. Trimming cost V 5 bases and J 11 bases, with 12 bases left between them. The CDR3 sequence: CASSLTRGQYF. The CDR3, as DNA: TGTGCCAGCAGCCTTACCCGGGGGCAGTACTTC.

This clonotype was seen at least ten times. The rearrangement uses TRBV18 and TRBJ1-1, with 7 bases that match TRBD1. CDR1 KGHSH and CDR2 LQKENI come from the germline V gene. CDR3 length: 14 residues. After removal of 2 bases from V and 6 bases from J, the junction contained 6 bases not matched to a gene. CDR3 in DNA: TGTGCCAGCTCACCAAACGGGACAGCCCCTGAAGCTTTCTTT. Translation gives CASSPNGTAPEAFF.

The chain has TRBV5-6 and TRBJ2-2, with TRBD1 identical over 7 bases. CDR3 length: 15 residues. The V gene end was trimmed by 4 bases and the J gene end by 1 base; junction bases not matched to a gene: 4. From germline, CDR1 is SGHDT and CDR2 YYEEEE. The CDR3 DNA is TGTGCCAGCAGCCTAGGACAGGTGAACACCGGGGAGCTGTTTTTT. Its protein product is CASSLGQVNTGELFF.

This clonotype was detected a few times. The chain recombines TRBV11-2 with TRBJ2-7; D remains unclear. The CDR3 is made up of 14 amino acids. In germline, CDR1 is SGHAT, CDR2 FQNNGV. Trimming took off 1 base at V and 3 bases at J, with 10 bases between the two ends. The DNA for the CDR3 is TGTGCCAGCAGCTTAGCCCCCAACATCTACGAGCAGTACTTC. Translating gives CASSLAPNIYEQYF.

This clonotype was seen ten or more times. The chain links TRBV6-5 to TRBJ2-7, with TRBD2 matching 7 bases. The V and J ends lost 0 bases and 1 base, in that order; junction bases with no gene match: 0. Germline V gene lookup returns CDR1 MNHEY and CDR2 SVGAGI. The CDR3 consists of 14 residues. CDR3 DNA: TGTGCCAGCAGTTACTCGGGGGGGTCCTACGAGCAGTACTTC. The encoded protein is CASSYSGGSYEQYF.

This clonotype was seen only a few times. The chain recombines TRBV5-1 with TRBJ2-3; D unresolved. Trimming left V 7 bases short and J 2 bases short, with 17 bases between. Per the germline V gene, CDR1 is SGHRS and CDR2 is YFSETQ. This CDR3 is built from 15 residues. CDR3 residues: CASALDRAITDTQYF. The CDR3 DNA is TGCGCCAGCGCCCTGGACCGCGCAATCACAGATACGCAGTATTTT.

The count of this clonotype is one. The gene calls are TRBV28 and TRBJ2-1; 8 bases fit TRBD2. Germline-derived CDR1 and CDR2 are MDHEN and SYDVKM. The J segment lost 4 bases and the V segment lost 4 bases, leaving 9 bases of the junction unmatched. CDR3 length equals 16 residues. CDR3 in DNA: TGTGCCAGCAGTTCGGAGCGGGAGATGAGGTACAATGAGCAGTTCTTC. This translates into CASSSEREMRYNEQFF. The variable domain in full, completed from reference TRBV28 and TRBJ2-1, reads DVKVTQSSRYLVKRTGEKVFLECVQDMDHENMFWYRQDPGLGLRLIYFSYDVKMKEKGDIPEGYSVSREKKERFSLILESASTNQTSMYLCASSSEREMRYNEQFFGPGTRLTVL.

The chain combines TRBV30 with TRBJ1-5; no definite D call. Germline lookup yields CDR1 GTSNPN and CDR2 SVGIG (reference sequence). Trimming pared 0 bases from V and 2 bases from J, leaving 5 bases between. CDR3 length: 13 amino acids. Here the CDR3 reads CAWSVGRNQPQHF. CDR3 bases: TGTGCCTGGAGTGTAGGACGCAATCAGCCCCAGCATTTT.

V gene TRBV18 combines with J gene TRBJ1-4, with D possibly matching TRBD1 (6 bases). This CDR3 has 12 residues. Between the trimmed V and J ends, which lost 5 bases and 8 bases, there was a span of 9 bases. The germline CDR1 and CDR2 sequences are KGHSH and LQKENI. CDR3 bases: TGTGCCAGCTCAACCCAGGGGGAAAAACTGTTTTTT. Translating gives CASSTQGEKLFF.

The chain links TRBV19 to TRBJ1-4; D possibly corresponds to TRBD1 (5 bases). V shed 6 bases and J shed 6 bases, with 14 bases lying between them. The V gene's germline CDR1 is LNHDA and CDR2 SQIVND (reference sequence). The CDR3 length is 14 residues. In DNA, the CDR3 is TGTGCCAGTAGCACCGGCGGGGGTTATGAAAAACTGTTTTTT. Translation: CASSTGGGYEKLFF.

The V gene is TRBV5-1, the J gene TRBJ1-6, with D possibly being TRBD1 (6 bases). Germline V gene sequence: CDR1 SGHRS, CDR2 YFSETQ. V was cut by 4 bases and J by 0 bases, with 11 bases left in between. The CDR3 totals 16 residues. The CDR3 sequence is CASSQMDSSYNSPLHF. In DNA form, the CDR3 reads TGCGCCAGCAGCCAGATGGACAGCTCCTATAATTCACCCCTCCACTTT.

The sample holds a few counts of this clonotype. The rearrangement joins TRBV20-1 to TRBJ2-3, with D uncertain. The germline V gene encodes CDR1 DFQATT and CDR2 SNEGSKA (reference sequence). CDR3 size: 13 residues. Trimming removed 3 bases at V and 5 bases at J, with 12 bases between. This CDR3 reads CSARIPLRDTQYF. The DNA of the CDR3 is TGCAGTGCTAGGATCCCCCTCCGAGATACGCAGTATTTT.

This clonotype has just a few counts. The chain couples TRBV7-9 to TRBJ2-3, with TRBD2 matching over 8 bases. The CDR3 runs 12 residues. In germline, CDR1 is SEHNR, CDR2 FQNEAQ (reference sequence). V was pared by 6 bases and J by 10 bases, with 6 bases of the junction left unmatched. The chain's CDR3 is CASSHGGGPQYF. CDR3 in DNA: TGTGCCAGCAGTCACGGGGGGGGCCCGCAGTATTTT.

This clonotype was seen repeatedly, ten times or more. V and J are TRBV20-1 and TRBJ2-1; 9 nucleotides agree with TRBD2. Germline loops: CDR1 DFQATT, CDR2 SNEGSKA (reference sequence). Trimming removed 0 bases from V and 4 bases from J; junction bases left unmatched: 4. The CDR3 covers 15 residues. CDR3 residues: CSAREILAGYNEQFF. The CDR3 DNA is TGCAGTGCTAGAGAGATACTAGCGGGTTACAATGAGCAGTTCTTC.

This rearrangement joins TRBV20-1 to TRBJ2-5, with D possibly being TRBD1 (8 bases). The CDR3 has 15 residues. Germline CDR1 and CDR2: DFQATT and SNEGSKA (reference sequence). The germline V and J ends were trimmed by 5 bases and 2 bases, with 18 bases remaining between them. As DNA, the CDR3 is TGCAGTGCTGCTCACAGGGGGGGCCGACAAGAGACCCAGTACTTC. It codes for CSAAHRGGRQETQYF.

This rearrangement joins TRBV6-5 to TRBJ2-2, with D possibly TRBD2 on 6 matching bases. V lost 7 bases and J 6 bases, leaving 15 bases between the germline ends. The CDR3 has 14 amino acids. The germline gives CDR1 MNHEY, CDR2 SVGAGI. The CDR3 DNA reads TGTGCCAGCATTTCCGGGACTTCACCCGGGGAGCTGTTTTTT. Translating it yields CASISGTSPGELFF.

The chain couples TRBV2 to TRBJ1-2, with 10 bases matching TRBD1. J was trimmed by 2 bases and V by 1 base; bases with no gene match: 1. This CDR3 is built from 15 residues. Germline V gene data show CDR1 as SNHLY and CDR2 as FYNNEI. The CDR3 loop is CASSEGGQGNYGYTF. The DNA for the CDR3 is TGTGCCAGCAGTGAAGGGGGACAGGGGAACTATGGCTACACCTTC. Full variable domain (rest looked up from reference TRBV2 and TRBJ1-2): EPEVTQTPSHQVTQMGQEVILRCVPISNHLYFYWYRQILGQKVEFLVSFYNNEISEKSEIFDDQFSVERPDGSNFTLKIRSTKLEDSAMYFCASSEGGQGNYGYTFGSGTRLTVV.